Listed here are 13 T cell receptor beta chains from one sample, sequenced in a study of T cells after yellow fever vaccination. Via MiXCR, TCRdb re-called the 5' RACE reads, giving one row per CDR3 protein. This sample has some 320,000 distinct CDR3 sequences, with 4.1% found just once. The sample here was PBMCs, taken 5 days after the yellow fever booster vaccination. The receptors stem from a man aged 18 to 30 who received the YFV17D yellow fever vaccine.

This clonotype was picked up many times. The V and J genes are TRBV28 and TRBJ2-1, with D possibly being TRBD2 (6 bases). The CDR3 sequence is 14 residues long. The V gene lost 11 bases and the J gene lost 2 bases, with 16 bases spanning the gap. Per germline, CDR1 MDHEN and CDR2 SYDVKM. CDR3 protein: CAGSGTLTYNEQFF. The CDR3 nucleotides read TGTGCCGGTTCCGGGACTCTGACCTACAATGAGCAGTTCTTC.

This clonotype was found a few times. V is TRBV7-9 and J is TRBJ2-2; TRBD2 matches at 15 bases. V shed 5 bases, J shed 6 bases, and the junction held 16 bases outside the gene matches. Germline V gene sequence: CDR1 SEHNR, CDR2 FQNEAQ (reference sequence). The CDR3 consists of 20 residues. CDR3 region: CASSIGTSGGPEVFPGELFF. In nucleotides, the CDR3 is TGTGCCAGCAGCATTGGGACTAGCGGGGGGCCCGAAGTCTTTCCCGGGGAGCTGTTTTTT.

This rearrangement joins TRBV6-6 to TRBJ2-5, with 7 bases lining up with TRBD2. The CDR3 spans 13 residues. The V gene end was trimmed by 7 bases and the J gene end by 7 bases; junction bases not matched to a gene: 9. In germline, CDR1 is MNHNY, CDR2 SVGAGI (reference sequence). Here the CDR3 reads CASITGGSGTQYF. The CDR3, as DNA: TGTGCCAGCATTACCGGGGGGTCAGGGACCCAGTACTTC.

At least ten counts were recorded for this clonotype. V is TRBV7-9 and J is TRBJ2-1, with D perhaps TRBD1 (6 bases). This CDR3 has 13 amino acids. Trimming pared 6 bases from V and 5 bases from J, leaving 11 bases between. Germline CDR1 reads SEHNR; CDR2 reads FQNEAQ (reference sequence). The CDR3: CASSPGTHNEQFF. The CDR3 DNA reads TGTGCCAGCAGTCCCGGGACACACAATGAGCAGTTCTTC.

The rearrangement uses TRBV15 and TRBJ1-5; the match to TRBD1 covers 7 bases. Germline CDR1 is LNHNV and CDR2 is YYDKDF (reference sequence). V was clipped by 3 bases and J by 9 bases; unmatched bases: 14. The CDR3 length is 16 residues. The CDR3 loop reads CATSSGRAGGMAPQHF. CDR3 DNA: TGTGCCACCAGCAGTGGTAGGGCAGGGGGTATGGCGCCCCAGCATTTT.

This clonotype has a count of ten or more. The chain uses TRBV28 and TRBJ1-6; no clear D gene. Germline CDR1 reads MDHEN; CDR2 reads SYDVKM. V dropped 2 bases and J dropped 6 bases, with 8 bases sitting between them. The CDR3 has 14 residues. The CDR3 DNA reads as TGTGCCAGCAGTTTAGGAGGGAGTAATTCACCCCTCCACTTT. Its protein product is CASSLGGSNSPLHF.

This clonotype showed up just a few times. This rearrangement joins TRBV10-3 to TRBJ2-5; maybe TRBD2 (6 bases). V was trimmed by 6 bases and J by 4 bases, leaving 21 bases between them. The CDR3 runs to 16 residues. Germline assignment: CDR1 ENHRY and CDR2 SYGVKD. CDR3 in amino acids: CAIRGTSGSERETQYF. CDR3 coding DNA: TGTGCCATCAGGGGGACGAGCGGGTCGGAGAGAGAGACCCAGTACTTC.

This chain links TRBV28 with TRBJ2-2; 10 bases align to TRBD1. The ends lost 0 bases at V and 8 bases at J; junction bases unmatched: 9. The CDR3 has 17 residues. CDR1 and CDR2 from the germline V gene are MDHEN and SYDVKM. The CDR3 DNA reads as TGTGCCAGCAGTTTATGGGGACCGGGACAGGGGTCAGGGGAGCTGTTTTTT. This codes for CASSLWGPGQGSGELFF.

This clonotype was counted between two and nine times. The V gene is TRBV5-1, the J gene TRBJ1-5, with TRBD1 as a possible D gene (5 bases). The germline CDR1 and CDR2 sequences are SGHRS and YFSETQ. This CDR3 is 14 amino acids long. V lost 1 base and J 5 bases, leaving 10 bases between the germline ends. CDR3 loop: CASSLTGKDQPQHF. The CDR3 DNA reads TGCGCCAGCAGCTTGACAGGAAAGGATCAGCCCCAGCATTTT.

This clonotype was seen a handful of times. The rearrangement uses TRBV18 and TRBJ1-6; D is uncertain. Germline lookup yields CDR1 KGHSH and CDR2 LQKENI. V lost 6 bases and J 7 bases, leaving 13 bases between the germline ends. There are 14 residues in the CDR3. In nucleotides, the CDR3 is TGTGCCAGCTCCCTGGACTTCGGCAATTCACCCCTCCACTTT. It specifies CASSLDFGNSPLHF.

This clonotype was counted between two and nine times. The V and J genes are TRBV6-1 and TRBJ2-5, with D unresolved. Trimming shortened V by 2 bases and J by 5 bases, and 12 bases separated the two germline ends. Germline V gene sequence: CDR1 MNHNS, CDR2 SASEGT. This CDR3 has 14 amino acids. CDR3 coding DNA: TGTGCCAGCAGTGAAATCACAGCATGGGAGACCCAGTACTTC. Its protein product is CASSEITAWETQYF.

This clonotype was seen at least ten times. The rearrangement joins TRBV3-1 to TRBJ1-1; 7 bases match TRBD1. V shed 3 bases and J 8 bases; nucleotides not matched to a gene: 12. The CDR3 contains 15 residues. Germline V gene lookup returns CDR1 LGHDT and CDR2 YNNKEL (reference sequence). The CDR3 nucleotides read TGTGCCAGCAGCCACAGGCCCGTACAGGGGAGGGAAGCTTTCTTT. It codes for CASSHRPVQGREAFF.

This chain uses TRBV6-2 or TRBV6-3 with TRBJ2-7; D perhaps matches TRBD2 (6 bases). V lost 4 bases and J lost 7, with 20 bases in between. The CDR3 has 15 residues. Germline loops: CDR1 MNHEY, CDR2 SVGEGT. DNA of the CDR3: TGTGCCAGCAGTTGGTCGGCGCGAGGCGGGGAGGAGCAGTACTTC. Translated: CASSWSARGGEEQYF.